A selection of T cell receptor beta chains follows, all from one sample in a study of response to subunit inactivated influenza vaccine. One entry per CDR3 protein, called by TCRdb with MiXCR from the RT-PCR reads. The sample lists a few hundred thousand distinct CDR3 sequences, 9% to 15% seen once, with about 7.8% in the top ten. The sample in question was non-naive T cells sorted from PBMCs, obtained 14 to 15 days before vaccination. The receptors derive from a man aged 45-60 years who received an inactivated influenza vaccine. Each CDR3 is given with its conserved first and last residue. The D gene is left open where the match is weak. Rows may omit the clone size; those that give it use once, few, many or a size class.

DNA: TGTGCCAGCAGCTTAGGGGGCGGCCTGGGGGCTTTCTTT
CDR3: CASSLGGGLGAFF
D: -
size: -
V: TRBV7-2
J: TRBJ1-1

DNA: TGTGCCATCAGTGAAAGGGGATCCTACGAGCAGTACTTC
CDR3: CAISERGSYEQYF
D: -
size: few
V: TRBV10-3
J: TRBJ2-7

DNA: TGTGCCACCGAGCCGAACCGACAGGGAAGGAGTGAGCAGTTCTTC
CDR3: CATEPNRQGRSEQFF
D: TRBD1
size: few
V: TRBV28
J: TRBJ2-1

DNA: TGTGCCAGCAGCCAAGATGGGCACTCTGGAAACACCATATATTTT
CDR3: CASSQDGHSGNTIYF
D: -
size: -
V: TRBV4-2
J: TRBJ1-3

DNA: TGCAGTGCAAGAAGGGGGTTGGAGCCCCAGCATTTT
CDR3: CSARRGLEPQHF
D: -
size: -
V: TRBV20-1
J: TRBJ1-5

DNA: TGTGCCAGCAGCCCCTCTCGGGTTGGGTCGCGCAATCAGCCCCAGCATTTT
CDR3: CASSPSRVGSRNQPQHF
D: -
size: many
V: TRBV6-1
J: TRBJ1-5

DNA: TGTGCCAGCAGCTTGTTTTCAGGGGTCAGAAACACTGAAGCTTTCTTT
CDR3: CASSLFSGVRNTEAFF
D: -
size: -
V: TRBV5-5
J: TRBJ1-1

DNA: TGTGCCACAGCTGACAGGGTCGAGCAGTACTTC
CDR3: CATADRVEQYF
D: TRBD1
size: many
V: TRBV24-1
J: TRBJ2-7

DNA: TGTGCCAGCAGCTTAGGGGCACTTTCCGGGACGGAGAATTCACCCCTCCACTTT
CDR3: CASSLGALSGTENSPLHF
D: -
size: -
V: TRBV11-2
J: TRBJ1-6

DNA: TGTGCCAGCAGAACTAGCGGGGGCCGCACAGATACGCAGTATTTT
CDR3: CASRTSGGRTDTQYF
D: TRBD2
size: -
V: TRBV6-1
J: TRBJ2-3

DNA: TGTGCCATCAGTGAGACGAAGGTTGCCCGGGGCGGAACAGATACGCAGTATTTT
CDR3: CAISETKVARGGTDTQYF
D: -
size: few
V: TRBV10-3
J: TRBJ2-3

DNA: TGTGCCAGCAGCCCGGGAGACAGGAGTTCTCAGCATTTT
CDR3: CASSPGDRSSQHF
D: -
size: -
V: TRBV12-3/TRBV12-4
J: TRBJ1-5

DNA: TGTGCCAGCAGCCCCGGGACTTACGGTACGCAGTATTTT
CDR3: CASSPGTYGTQYF
D: -
size: few
V: TRBV28
J: TRBJ2-3

DNA: TGCAGTGCTAGAGATCACCGACTAGCGGGAGGGCCAAAGTTCCCAGATACGCAGTATTTT
CDR3: CSARDHRLAGGPKFPDTQYF
D: TRBD2
size: few
V: TRBV20-1
J: TRBJ2-3

DNA: TGTGCCAGCAGTTTCAACAGCCACAGCGAGCAGTACTTC
CDR3: CASSFNSHSEQYF
D: -
size: few
V: TRBV27
J: TRBJ2-7

DNA: TGTGCCAGCAGCACAGGACCAGATCAGCCCCAGCATTTT
CDR3: CASSTGPDQPQHF
D: -
size: few
V: TRBV11-2
J: TRBJ1-5

DNA: TGTGCCAGCAGCGTAGATGACAGGGGAGGCTATGGCTACACCTTC
CDR3: CASSVDDRGGYGYTF
D: TRBD1
size: -
V: TRBV9
J: TRBJ1-2

DNA: TGCAGTGCTAGAAGGACTAGCGGGGGGCCCGGCACAGATACGCAGTATTTT
CDR3: CSARRTSGGPGTDTQYF
D: TRBD2
size: many
V: TRBV20-1
J: TRBJ2-3

DNA: TGCGCCAGCAGCCAAGACTGGGGTACCGGGGAGCTGTTTTTT
CDR3: CASSQDWGTGELFF
D: -
size: many
V: TRBV4-1
J: TRBJ2-2

DNA: TGTGCCAGCAGCCAGGGGGGAGGGGGCAACACTGAAGCTTTCTTT
CDR3: CASSQGGGGNTEAFF
D: TRBD1
size: many
V: TRBV12-3/TRBV12-4
J: TRBJ1-1

DNA: TGTGCCAGCTCACTAAGGCAGGGCACCTACGAGCAGTACTTC
CDR3: CASSLRQGTYEQYF
D: -
size: -
V: TRBV18
J: TRBJ2-7

DNA: TGTGCCAGCAGCTTAGCGGCATCAGGGGATACGCAGTATTTT
CDR3: CASSLAASGDTQYF
D: -
size: few
V: TRBV7-9
J: TRBJ2-3

DNA: TGTGCCAGCAGTCCGCGGGACCCTGGGGCCAACGTCCTGACTTTC
CDR3: CASSPRDPGANVLTF
D: -
size: -
V: TRBV12-3/TRBV12-4
J: TRBJ2-6

DNA: TGTGCCAGCAGCTTCCTTCCGGGAGGAGGCACAGATACGCAGTATTTT
CDR3: CASSFLPGGGTDTQYF
D: TRBD2
size: -
V: TRBV7-2
J: TRBJ2-3

DNA: TGTGCCACCAGTGATCCGTCTAGCGGCCAAGAGACCCAGTACTTC
CDR3: CATSDPSSGQETQYF
D: TRBD2
size: few
V: TRBV24-1
J: TRBJ2-5

DNA: TGTGCCAGCAGCCAAGTGCCTAGCGGGGGGGCCGACACCGGGGAGCTGTTTTTT
CDR3: CASSQVPSGGADTGELFF
D: TRBD2
size: -
V: TRBV4-2
J: TRBJ2-2

DNA: TGTGCTAGCAGCTTAGGACCTGGCTCTGGAAACACCATATATTTT
CDR3: CASSLGPGSGNTIYF
D: -
size: -
V: TRBV7-7
J: TRBJ1-3

DNA: TGTGCCAGCAGCTTAAACGTCGGGGAGAGCGCCGGGGAGCTGTTTTTT
CDR3: CASSLNVGESAGELFF
D: -
size: few
V: TRBV7-2
J: TRBJ2-2

DNA: TGTGCCAGCAGTTTACGGACAGGGGGCGCTAGGGCTGAAGCTTTCTTT
CDR3: CASSLRTGGARAEAFF
D: TRBD1
size: few
V: TRBV12-3/TRBV12-4
J: TRBJ1-1

DNA: TGTGCCAGCGGGGCGCAGGACGAACCCTACGAGCAGTACTTC
CDR3: CASGAQDEPYEQYF
D: -
size: few
V: TRBV2
J: TRBJ2-7

DNA: TGTGCCAGCAGCTACCCAAGTGTCCACGAGCAGTACTTC
CDR3: CASSYPSVHEQYF
D: -
size: -
V: TRBV7-9
J: TRBJ2-7

DNA: TGCGCCAGCAGCCAAGGGCGGGGGCCCCCCTACAATGAGCAGTTCTTC
CDR3: CASSQGRGPPYNEQFF
D: -
size: -
V: TRBV4-1
J: TRBJ2-1

DNA: TGTGCCAGCAGCTTAGTTTCGGGGCGATCCCGAGATTCACCCCTCCACTTT
CDR3: CASSLVSGRSRDSPLHF
D: -
size: -
V: TRBV7-8
J: TRBJ1-6

DNA: TGTGCCAGCAACCAGACACAACATCCCTACGAGCAGTACTTC
CDR3: CASNQTQHPYEQYF
D: -
size: few
V: TRBV27
J: TRBJ2-7

DNA: TGTGCCAGCAGTCCGCACCCACAGGGAGGCCCTGAAAAACTGTTTTTT
CDR3: CASSPHPQGGPEKLFF
D: -
size: -
V: TRBV27
J: TRBJ1-4

DNA: TGTGCCAGCAGAGCCGACAGGGACAAACTGTTTTTT
CDR3: CASRADRDKLFF
D: TRBD1
size: -
V: TRBV12-3/TRBV12-4
J: TRBJ1-4

DNA: TGTGCCAGCAGTCGAGACCCCCGAGGGCCTGAAGCTTTCTTT
CDR3: CASSRDPRGPEAFF
D: -
size: -
V: TRBV6-2/TRBV6-3
J: TRBJ1-1

DNA: TGTGCCAGCAGCCCCTCCGGGACTAGCGGGAAACGCACAGATACGCAGTATTTT
CDR3: CASSPSGTSGKRTDTQYF
D: TRBD2
size: few
V: TRBV5-6
J: TRBJ2-3

DNA: TGTGCCAGCAGTGAAGCGCAGGGACGATACGAGCAGTACTTC
CDR3: CASSEAQGRYEQYF
D: -
size: -
V: TRBV2
J: TRBJ2-7

DNA: TGTGCCAGCAGCCATGAGGGCAGGGTCGATGAAAAACTGTTTTTT
CDR3: CASSHEGRVDEKLFF
D: -
size: -
V: TRBV4-2
J: TRBJ1-4

DNA: TGTGCCAGCAGCTTACAGGAACACTATGGCTACACCTTC
CDR3: CASSLQEHYGYTF
D: -
size: -
V: TRBV7-2
J: TRBJ1-2

DNA: TGTGCCAGCAGCCAAGAGGCCCTTGGCGAGACCCAGTACTTC
CDR3: CASSQEALGETQYF
D: -
size: -
V: TRBV4-2
J: TRBJ2-5

DNA: TGTGCCATCAGTGCCCCCACAGGGGTTATTTACGAGCAGTACTTC
CDR3: CAISAPTGVIYEQYF
D: TRBD1
size: few
V: TRBV10-3
J: TRBJ2-7

DNA: TGTGCCAGCTCACCACCGGGCGGGACTAGACATCTCGGGGAGCTGTTTTTT
CDR3: CASSPPGGTRHLGELFF
D: TRBD2
size: -
V: TRBV18
J: TRBJ2-2

DNA: TGTGCCAGCAGCAAGTCGAGGGGGTTCGAGGTCTACGAGCAGTACTTC
CDR3: CASSKSRGFEVYEQYF
D: -
size: -
V: TRBV7-9
J: TRBJ2-7

DNA: TGTGCCAGCAGCAGCGGGACGAAAATCACAGATACGCAGTATTTT
CDR3: CASSSGTKITDTQYF
D: TRBD2
size: -
V: TRBV7-9
J: TRBJ2-3

DNA: TGTGCCACCAGCAGAGATCATGACGAGCAGTACTTC
CDR3: CATSRDHDEQYF
D: -
size: few
V: TRBV15
J: TRBJ2-7

DNA: TGCAGTGCAAGAGCGGGAGGGCTCTACAATGAGCAGTTCTTC
CDR3: CSARAGGLYNEQFF
D: TRBD2
size: few
V: TRBV20-1
J: TRBJ2-1

DNA: TGCAGCGTTGAAGATCGGACGGGGTCCTACGAGCAGTACTTC
CDR3: CSVEDRTGSYEQYF
D: -
size: -
V: TRBV29-1
J: TRBJ2-7

DNA: TGCGCCAGCAGTCAATCGTTGAGCGGGGGAGATCGTAGAGCCCAGTACTTC
CDR3: CASSQSLSGGDRRAQYF
D: TRBD2
size: -
V: TRBV23-1
J: TRBJ2-5

DNA: TGTGCCAGCAGTTACGAGGAGAACCTATACAATGAGCAGTTCTTC
CDR3: CASSYEENLYNEQFF
D: -
size: -
V: TRBV6-5
J: TRBJ2-1

DNA: TGTGCCAGCAGTTATTGGGGGGCTGGAAACACCATATATTTT
CDR3: CASSYWGAGNTIYF
D: -
size: few
V: TRBV12-3/TRBV12-4
J: TRBJ1-3

DNA: TGCAGTGGACATACGCCTCTTATTAGTGAAGCTTTCTTT
CDR3: CSGHTPLISEAFF
D: -
size: few
V: TRBV20-1
J: TRBJ1-1

DNA: TGCGCCAGCAGCCAAGGGCACAGACGCAATGAGCAGTTCTTC
CDR3: CASSQGHRRNEQFF
D: -
size: many
V: TRBV4-3
J: TRBJ2-1

DNA: TGTGCCAGCAGAGTAGGAGGGTTAGTGGGAGGAAACACCATATATTTT
CDR3: CASRVGGLVGGNTIYF
D: -
size: few
V: TRBV12-3/TRBV12-4
J: TRBJ1-3

DNA: TGTGCCATCAGTGAGCAGCGAGAATCGGGTGAGCAGTACTTC
CDR3: CAISEQRESGEQYF
D: -
size: few
V: TRBV10-3
J: TRBJ2-7

DNA: TGTGCCAGCAGTTTAGTACGGAGGAATTCACCCCTCCACTTT
CDR3: CASSLVRRNSPLHF
D: -
size: few
V: TRBV28
J: TRBJ1-6

DNA: TGTGCCAGCAGATCGACAGGGCAATCGACGGACACTGAAGCTTTCTTT
CDR3: CASRSTGQSTDTEAFF
D: TRBD1
size: -
V: TRBV12-3/TRBV12-4
J: TRBJ1-1

DNA: TGCAGTGCTAGTTCTAGTAGTTCCCAAGAGACCCAGTACTTC
CDR3: CSASSSSSQETQYF
D: -
size: many
V: TRBV20-1
J: TRBJ2-5